This T cell receptor beta chain was captured in a study of T-cell reconstitution after alpha-beta-depleted transplantation in children. Comments on this clonotype: What it binds is not known.

Points from the study as a whole: The high TCRbeta diversity at day 60 in some patients came from surviving recipient T cells and thymic progenitors. Approximately two months post-transplant, alpha-beta T cells reportedly originated from several hundred expanded graft clones. Newly generated T cells supplied most T-cell counts and diversity one year post-transplant.

Germline V gene data show CDR1 as SGHVS and CDR2 as FNYEAQ. The CDR3 has 13 amino acids. V was pared by 6 bases and J by 6 bases, with 8 bases of the junction left unmatched. The TCRbeta library incorporated unique molecular identifiers. TCRdb independently ran MiXCR on the PCR reads; one entry per CDR3 protein. The table lists more than 100,000 distinct CDR3 sequences, 20% to 25% of them singletons. Sequenced here: PBMCs, mostly from graft donor cells, sampled 180 days after TCRalphabeta/CD19-depleted stem cell transplant. The TCR was taken from a male patient aged 2 to 9 who had a stem cell transplant for chronic granulomatous disease, so the T cells may come from the graft donor. The chain is built from TRBV7-6 and TRBJ2-7; TRBD1 matches 7 bases. CDR3 sequence: CASRSGTETEQYF. CDR3 coding DNA: TGTGCCAGCAGATCGGGGACAGAGACCGAGCAGTACTTC.